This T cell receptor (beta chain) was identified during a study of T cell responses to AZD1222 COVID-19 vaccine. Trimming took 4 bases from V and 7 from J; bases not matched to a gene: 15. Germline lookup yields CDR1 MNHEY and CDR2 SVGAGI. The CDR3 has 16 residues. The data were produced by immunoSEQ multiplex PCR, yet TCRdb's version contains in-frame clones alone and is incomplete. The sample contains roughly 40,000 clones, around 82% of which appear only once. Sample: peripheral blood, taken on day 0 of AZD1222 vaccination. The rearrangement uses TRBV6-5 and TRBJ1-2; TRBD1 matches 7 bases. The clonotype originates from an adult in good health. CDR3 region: CASSFKTGARGGGYTF. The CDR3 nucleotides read TGTGCCAGCAGTTTCAAAACAGGGGCCCGGGGCGGTGGCTACACCTTC.